Shown below are 21 T cell receptor beta chains from a single sample sequenced in a study of control samples from healthy donors and cancer patients. Produced via immunoSEQ multiplex PCR; TCRdb's table is partial and in-frame only. The top ten clones hold just over 8.5% of a sample with more than 110,000 clones, 70% to 90% of them seen once. What was sequenced was blood. Receptors were obtained from a woman under 40 in good health.

The chain links TRBV25-1 to TRBJ2-1, with 11 bases matching TRBD2. J gave up 4 bases and V 3 bases, and 2 bases lay outside the gene matches. Germline CDR1 and CDR2: MGHDK and SYGVNS. This CDR3 is 15 amino acids long. Written as DNA, the CDR3 is TGTGCCAGCAGTGAGACTAGCGGGACGTACAATGAGCAGTTCTTC. It codes for CASSETSGTYNEQFF.

This chain connects TRBV4-2 to TRBJ2-1, with a possible D match to TRBD1 (5 bases). Germline-derived CDR1 and CDR2 are LGHNA and YNFKEQ. Trimming pared 0 bases from V and 0 bases from J, leaving 12 bases between. The CDR3 length is 17 residues. The CDR3: CASSQDPTGTSYNEQFF. The DNA for the CDR3 is TGTGCCAGCAGCCAAGACCCCACAGGCACCTCCTACAATGAGCAGTTCTTC.

The chain links TRBV5-4 to TRBJ1-2; 9 bases map to TRBD1. The germline V gene has CDR1 SGHNT and CDR2 YYREEE (reference sequence). V lost 5 bases to trimming and J lost 0 bases; unmatched junction nucleotides: 8. The CDR3 loop spans 16 amino acids. CDR3 protein: CASSPGTGTANYGYTF. Written as DNA, the CDR3 is TGTGCCAGCAGTCCCGGGACAGGGACAGCTAACTATGGCTACACCTTC.

The J gene is TRBJ1-1, the V gene TRBV3-1 (or the pseudogene TRBV3-2), with D maybe TRBD1 (6 bases). Trimming stripped 6 bases from V and 7 bases from J, with 9 bases between. This CDR3 comprises 11 residues. CDR1 LGHDT and CDR2 YNNKEL come from the germline V gene (reference sequence). For the CDR3, the DNA is TGTGCCAGCAGGTCGACAGGTGAAGCTTTCTTT. This translates into CASRSTGEAFF.

This rearrangement joins TRBV10-1 to TRBJ2-3; D call uncertain. CDR1 is WNHNN, CDR2 SYGVQD, per germline (reference sequence). This CDR3 is built from 11 residues. Trimming left V 8 bases short and J 0 bases short, with 3 bases between. DNA of the CDR3: TGCGCCAGCGGAAGCACAGATACGCAGTATTTT. This codes for CASGSTDTQYF.

J is TRBJ2-5 and V is TRBV18; D call uncertain. Deletions cut 6 bases from V and 1 base from J, with 12 bases between. This CDR3 has 14 residues. The germline CDR1 and CDR2 sequences are KGHSH and LQKENI. As DNA, the CDR3 is TGTGCCAGCTCGCAGGACCATCCCCAAGAGACCCAGTACTTC. Protein product: CASSQDHPQETQYF.

The chain carries TRBV5-6 and TRBJ1-1, with 7 bases matching TRBD1. Unmatched junction bases numbered 10, after V lost 4 bases and J lost 1 base. Germline CDR1 reads SGHDT; CDR2 reads YYEEEE. CDR3 length: 16 amino acids. The CDR3, as DNA: TGTGCCAGCAGCCCAACTGGCCGACAGGGGAACACTGAAGCTTTCTTT. It codes for CASSPTGRQGNTEAFF.

The rearrangement links TRBV28 to TRBJ2-5, with 8 bases matching TRBD1. With 4 bases clipped from V and 5 bases from J, the junction kept 6 bases outside the gene matches. Germline CDR1 is MDHEN and CDR2 is SYDVKM. This CDR3 contains 14 residues. CDR3 amino acids: CASSSLGQEETQYF. DNA of the CDR3: TGTGCCAGCAGTTCCCTGGGACAGGAGGAGACCCAGTACTTC.

About this clone: Other nucleotide sequences in the sample specify the same CDR3. This chain uses TRBV7-2 with TRBJ1-1; no firm D call. The germline V gene encodes CDR1 SGHTA and CDR2 FQGNSA. V was pared by 3 bases and J by 0 bases, with 5 bases between. This CDR3 is built from 13 residues. The CDR3 bases are TGTGCCAGCAGCTTTTCCGTGAACACTGAAGCTTTCTTT. Amino acid sequence: CASSFSVNTEAFF.

The chain employs TRBV30 and TRBJ2-5; D is unresolved. The CDR3 contains 13 residues. Per the germline V gene, CDR1 is GTSNPN and CDR2 is SVGIG (reference sequence). Trimming shortened V by 2 bases and J by 2 bases, and 9 bases separated the two germline ends. The CDR3 DNA is TGTGCCTGGAGTAGCGCGTTTCAAGAGACCCAGTACTTC. Translating it yields CAWSSAFQETQYF.

The chain couples TRBV2 to TRBJ1-4; 7 nucleotides line up with TRBD1. V lost 6 bases to trimming and J lost 5 bases; unmatched junction nucleotides: 9. The CDR3 runs to 15 residues. The germline gives CDR1 SNHLY, CDR2 FYNNEI. The CDR3 protein is CASRSRDSFNEKLFF. DNA for the CDR3: TGTGCCAGCAGGTCCAGGGACAGCTTCAATGAAAAACTGTTTTTT. The full variable domain, completed using reference TRBV2 and TRBJ1-4, is EPEVTQTPSHQVTQMGQEVILRCVPISNHLYFYWYRQILGQKVEFLVSFYNNEISEKSEIFDDQFSVERPDGSNFTLKIRSTKLEDSAMYFCASRSRDSFNEKLFFGSGTQLSVL.

The V call is TRBV29-1, the J call TRBJ1-1; D is undetermined. Trimming removed 5 bases at V and 0 bases at J, with 7 bases between. The CDR3 loop spans 12 amino acids. CDR1 SQVTM and CDR2 ANQGSEA come from the germline V gene. In nucleotides, the CDR3 is TGCAGCGTTCGACCACTGAACACTGAAGCTTTCTTT. As protein: CSVRPLNTEAFF.

J is TRBJ2-5 and V is TRBV5-5; TRBD1 might be the D (6 bases). This CDR3 region has 14 residues. The germline CDR1 and CDR2 sequences are SGHKS and YYEKEE (reference sequence). Deletions cut 4 bases from V and 3 bases from J, with 13 bases between. The CDR3 sequence: CASSKPGQEETQYF. The CDR3 bases are TGTGCCAGCAGCAAACCGGGACAAGAAGAGACCCAGTACTTC. The entire variable domain, with the rest obtained from reference TRBV5-5 and TRBJ2-5, is as follows: DAGVTQSPTHLIKTRGQQVTLRCSPISGHKSVSWYQQVLGQGPQFIFQYYEKEERGRGNFPDRFSARQFPNYSSELNVNALLLGDSALYLCASSKPGQEETQYFGPGTRLLVL.

The V call is TRBV2, the J call TRBJ2-7; D unclear. CDR1 SNHLY and CDR2 FYNNEI come from the germline V gene. CDR3 length: 10 amino acids. The ends were cut back, 9 bases at V and 3 bases at J, with 6 bases in the middle. In DNA, the CDR3 is TGTGCCAGTGGGGACTACGAGCAGTACTTC. This translates into CASGDYEQYF.

This clone was seen a single time. The CDR3 here is CASREGLTNEKLFF. The CDR3 region has the DNA TGTGCCAGCAGAGAGGGGCTCACTAATGAAAAACTGTTTTTT. This chain joins TRBV6-5 and TRBJ1-4, with D maybe TRBD1 (5 bases). The CDR3 sequence is 14 residues long. V lost 6 bases and J 2 bases, leaving 10 bases between the germline ends. CDR1 MNHEY and CDR2 SVGAGI come from the germline V gene.

This clone appeared a few times. This chain uses TRBV12-3 or TRBV12-4 with TRBJ1-1, with no clear D. Between the trimmed V and J ends, which lost 6 bases and 10 bases, there was a span of 15 bases. This CDR3 is 12 amino acids long. CDR3 nucleotide sequence: TGTGCCAGCAGGCTCGGGGAGGCGGGAGCTTTCTTT. It encodes CASRLGEAGAFF.

The CDR3 bases are TGTGCCAGCAGACGCACGGGGACAGATCATGGCTACACCTTC. This codes for CASRRTGTDHGYTF. This sequence joins TRBV6-5 and TRBJ1-2; 7 bases match TRBD1. CDR3 size: 14 residues. Trimming took 6 bases from V and 6 from J; bases not matched to a gene: 10. Germline CDR1 and CDR2: MNHEY and SVGAGI.

The rearrangement uses TRBV4-1 and TRBJ2-5; D ambiguous. V was trimmed by 3 bases and J by 4 bases, leaving 12 bases between them. The CDR3 is 14 amino acids. Germline values: CDR1 MGHRA, CDR2 YSYEKL. CDR3 DNA: TGCGCCAGCAGCCACTACCCGGGCGGAGAGACCCAGTACTTC. This encodes CASSHYPGGETQYF.

V usage is TRBV19 and J usage is TRBJ1-5, with unresolved D. Germline loops: CDR1 LNHDA, CDR2 SQIVND (reference sequence). With 3 bases removed from V and 0 bases from J, the gap between germline ends came to 9 bases. The CDR3 has 15 residues. Written as DNA, the CDR3 is TGTGCCAGTAGTATTTACGATTATAGCAATCAGCCCCAGCATTTT. This sequence encodes CASSIYDYSNQPQHF.

The chain carries TRBV6-5 and TRBJ2-7; D gene ambiguous. Trimming removed 10 bases from V and 2 bases from J, with 12 bases in between. The germline gives CDR1 MNHEY, CDR2 SVGAGI. This CDR3 has 12 residues. The CDR3: CATGSPPYEQYF. The DNA for the CDR3 is TGTGCCACTGGCAGCCCGCCCTACGAGCAGTACTTC.

The gene calls are TRBV4-2 and TRBJ1-5; 7 bases are shared with TRBD1. The CDR3 spans 15 residues. Per the germline V gene, CDR1 is LGHNA and CDR2 is YNFKEQ. J was trimmed by 4 bases and V by 0 bases; bases with no gene match: 3. CDR3 DNA: TGTGCCAGCAGCCAAGATTTGGGACAGAATCAGCCCCAGCATTTT. Amino acids: CASSQDLGQNQPQHF.